This T cell receptor (beta chain) was observed in a study of vaccination and CD4 T cells after COVID-19. The V and J ends lost 4 bases and 8 bases respectively, with 16 bases between them. Germline V gene sequence: CDR1 SQVTM, CDR2 ANQGSEA. This CDR3 is 13 amino acids long. As concerns this clonotype: The antigen is unknown.

Treatment given: roughly 11-day PBMC culture with coronavirus spike peptide pools or control peptides (ViraFEST assay). Once obtained from cultured CD4+ T cells, the DNA was sequenced using the Oncomine TCR Beta short-read assay. TCRdb fed the PCR reads into MiXCR, producing one record per CDR3 protein. The sample includes some 20,000 distinct CDR3 sequences, 43% of them seen just once. This clonotype originated in a human donor who had recovered from COVID-19. This chain links TRBV29-1 with TRBJ2-3, with D unclear. Specimen: CD4+ T cells from blood, cultured in vitro, collected after SARS-CoV-2 vaccination. CDR3 coding DNA: TGCAGCGTTGGTCCAAGGAGAGAACCTACGCAGTATTTT. It yields the protein CSVGPRREPTQYF.